What follows describes a single T cell receptor (beta chain). Which antigen it targets is not known. Within one base of it there is no much larger clone, and no base qualities were kept. The data are from a study of T cell changes during pregnancy in multiple sclerosis (dated by TCRdb to between 2018 and 2021). A note on the overall study: Changes in the T cell repertoire over the course of pregnancy were examined in this study in women with multiple sclerosis.

Ends trimmed: V by 6 bases, J by 5 bases; bases unmatched to a gene: 11. The CDR3, cysteine through phenylalanine, is 16 amino acids long. CDR3 DNA only is kept here, 48 bases in frame from base 1. CDR1 is given as SGHTA and CDR2 as FQGNSA, both from the germline V gene. Library creation used the immunoSEQ multiplex PCR assay. TCRdb's version of the immuneACCESS table is confined to in-frame rearrangements and falls short of the full clone set. An unresolved V gene accounts for under half of the shortfall where checked; the remainder is of unknown origin. Recorded for this sample are some 60,000 clones; just over 90% of them occurred a single time. 0.36% of the sample belongs to the ten largest clones.

Sequenced material: CD4+ T cells from peripheral blood mononuclear cells, taken before pregnancy. This TCR was sampled from a female donor with multiple sclerosis, enrolled in a pregnancy study. The chain is made from TRBV7-2 and TRBJ2-1; 9 bases in the middle match TRBD1. CDR3 loop: CASSSNPGTGNNEQFF. The bases read TGTGCCAGCAGTTCCAACCCCGGGACAGGGAACAATGAGCAGTTCTTC.